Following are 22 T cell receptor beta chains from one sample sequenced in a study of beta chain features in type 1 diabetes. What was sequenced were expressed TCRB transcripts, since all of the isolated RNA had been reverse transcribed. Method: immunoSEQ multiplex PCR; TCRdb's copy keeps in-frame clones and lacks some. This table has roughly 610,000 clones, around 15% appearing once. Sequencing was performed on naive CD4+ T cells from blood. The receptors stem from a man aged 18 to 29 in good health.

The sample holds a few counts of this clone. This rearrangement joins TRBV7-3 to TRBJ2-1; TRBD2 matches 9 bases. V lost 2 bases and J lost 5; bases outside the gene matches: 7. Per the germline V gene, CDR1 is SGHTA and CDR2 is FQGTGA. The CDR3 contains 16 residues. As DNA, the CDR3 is TGTGCCAGCAGCTTAGATCTAGCGGGACTCCACAATGAGCAGTTCTTC. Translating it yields CASSLDLAGLHNEQFF.

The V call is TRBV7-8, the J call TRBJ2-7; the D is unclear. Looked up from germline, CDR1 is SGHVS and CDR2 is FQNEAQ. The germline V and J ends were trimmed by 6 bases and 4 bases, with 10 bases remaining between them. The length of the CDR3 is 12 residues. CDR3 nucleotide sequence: TGTGCCAGCAGGGGGAAGATATACGAGCAGTACTTC. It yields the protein CASRGKIYEQYF.

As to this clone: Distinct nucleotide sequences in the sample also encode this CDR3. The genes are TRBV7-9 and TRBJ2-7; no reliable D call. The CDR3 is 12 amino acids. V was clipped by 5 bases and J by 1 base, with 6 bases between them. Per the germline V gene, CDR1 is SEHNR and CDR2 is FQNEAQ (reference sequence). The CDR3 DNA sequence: TGTGCCAGCAGCCCTGGGTCCTACGAGCAGTACTTC. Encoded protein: CASSPGSYEQYF.

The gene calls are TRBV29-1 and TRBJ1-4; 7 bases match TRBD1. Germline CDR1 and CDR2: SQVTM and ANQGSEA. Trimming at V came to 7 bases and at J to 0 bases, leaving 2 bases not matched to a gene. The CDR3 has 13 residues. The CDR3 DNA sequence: TGCAGCGGAACAGGGGCAACTAATGAAAAACTGTTTTTT. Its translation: CSGTGATNEKLFF.

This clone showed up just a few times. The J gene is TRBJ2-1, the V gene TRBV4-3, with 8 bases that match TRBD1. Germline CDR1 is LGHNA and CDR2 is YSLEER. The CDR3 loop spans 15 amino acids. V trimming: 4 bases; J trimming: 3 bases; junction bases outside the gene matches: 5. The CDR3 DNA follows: TGCGCCAGCAGCCCCCGACAGGGGCACTACAATGAGCAGTTCTTC. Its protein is CASSPRQGHYNEQFF.

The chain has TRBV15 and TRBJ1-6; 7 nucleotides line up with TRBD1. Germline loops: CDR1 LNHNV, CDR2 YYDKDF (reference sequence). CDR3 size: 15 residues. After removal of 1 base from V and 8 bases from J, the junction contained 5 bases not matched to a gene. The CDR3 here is CATSRGSGGDSPLHF. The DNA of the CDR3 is TGTGCCACCAGCAGAGGATCAGGGGGGGATTCACCCCTCCACTTT.

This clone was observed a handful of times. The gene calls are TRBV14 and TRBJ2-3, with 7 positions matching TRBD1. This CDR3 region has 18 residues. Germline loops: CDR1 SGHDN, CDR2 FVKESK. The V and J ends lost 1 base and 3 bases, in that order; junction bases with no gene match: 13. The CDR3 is CASSQAILAGGYTDTQYF. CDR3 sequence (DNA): TGTGCCAGCAGCCAAGCCATTCTAGCAGGGGGATATACAGATACGCAGTATTTT.

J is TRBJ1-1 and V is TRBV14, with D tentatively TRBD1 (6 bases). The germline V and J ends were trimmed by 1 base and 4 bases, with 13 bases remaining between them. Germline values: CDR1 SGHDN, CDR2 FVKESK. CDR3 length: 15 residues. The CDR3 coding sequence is TGTGCCAGCAGCCAAGTGGACAGATCGAGCACTGAAGCTTTCTTT. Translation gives CASSQVDRSSTEAFF.

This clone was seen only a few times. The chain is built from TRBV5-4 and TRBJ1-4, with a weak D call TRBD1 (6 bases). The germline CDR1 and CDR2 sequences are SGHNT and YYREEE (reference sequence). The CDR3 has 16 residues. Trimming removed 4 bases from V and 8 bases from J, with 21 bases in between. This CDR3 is CASSLDPGESGEKLFF. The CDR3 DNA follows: TGTGCCAGCAGCCTAGATCCAGGGGAATCGGGGGAAAAACTGTTTTTT.

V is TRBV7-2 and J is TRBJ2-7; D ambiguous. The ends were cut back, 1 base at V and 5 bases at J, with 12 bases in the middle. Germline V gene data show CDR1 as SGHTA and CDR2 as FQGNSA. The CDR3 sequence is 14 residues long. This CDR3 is CASSLGGQHHEQYF. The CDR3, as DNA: TGTGCCAGCAGCTTAGGAGGTCAGCACCACGAGCAGTACTTC.

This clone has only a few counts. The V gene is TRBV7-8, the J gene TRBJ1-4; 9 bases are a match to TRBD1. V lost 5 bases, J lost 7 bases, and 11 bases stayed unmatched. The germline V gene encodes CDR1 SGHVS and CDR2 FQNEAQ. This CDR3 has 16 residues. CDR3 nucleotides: TGTGCCAGCAGCCTCGTGGGGGGACAGGGATCTGAAAAACTGTTTTTT. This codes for CASSLVGGQGSEKLFF.

The CDR3 coding sequence is TGTGCCAGCAGCTTGGAGGGAGTCAAGAGCTACACCTTC. Translation gives CASSLEGVKSYTF. V is TRBV5-4 and J is TRBJ1-2, with D unresolved. CDR1 is SGHNT and CDR2 is YYREEE in the germline V gene (reference sequence). The germline V and J ends were trimmed by 0 bases and 9 bases, with 12 bases remaining between them. The CDR3 has 13 residues.

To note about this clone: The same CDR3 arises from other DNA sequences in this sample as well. CDR3 sequence (DNA): TGTGCCTGGAGTGTGGGCCAGTCAAGGAGAGATACGCAGTATTTT. Amino acid sequence: CAWSVGQSRRDTQYF. This chain links TRBV30 with TRBJ2-3, with no clear D. This CDR3 is 15 amino acids long. V lost 0 bases to trimming and J lost 5 bases, with 15 bases between them. Germline V gives CDR1 GTSNPN, CDR2 SVGIG (reference sequence).

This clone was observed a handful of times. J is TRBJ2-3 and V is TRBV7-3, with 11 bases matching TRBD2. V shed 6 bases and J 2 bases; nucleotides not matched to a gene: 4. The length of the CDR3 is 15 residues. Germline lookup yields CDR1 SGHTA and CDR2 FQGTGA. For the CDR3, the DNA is TGTGCCAGCAGACCTAGCGGGGGGAACACAGATACGCAGTATTTT. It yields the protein CASRPSGGNTDTQYF.

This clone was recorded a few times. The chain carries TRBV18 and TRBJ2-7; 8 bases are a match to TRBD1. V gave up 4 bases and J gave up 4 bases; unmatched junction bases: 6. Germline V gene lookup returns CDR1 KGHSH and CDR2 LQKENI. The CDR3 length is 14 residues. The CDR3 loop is CASSRDRTSYEQYF. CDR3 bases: TGTGCCAGCTCACGGGACAGGACTTCATACGAGCAGTACTTC.

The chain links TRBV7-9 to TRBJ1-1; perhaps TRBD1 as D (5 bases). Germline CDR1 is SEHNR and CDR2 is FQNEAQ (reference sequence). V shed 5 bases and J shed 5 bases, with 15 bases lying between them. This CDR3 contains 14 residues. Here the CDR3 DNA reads TGTGCCAGCAGCCCCTATGGGGGGAATACTGAAGCTTTCTTT. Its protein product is CASSPYGGNTEAFF. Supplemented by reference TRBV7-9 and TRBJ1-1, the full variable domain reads DTGVSQNPRHKITKRGQNVTFRCDPISEHNRLYWYRQTLGQGPEFLTYFQNEAQLEKSRLLSDRFSAERPKGSFSTLEIQRTEQGDSAMYLCASSPYGGNTEAFFGQGTRLTVV.

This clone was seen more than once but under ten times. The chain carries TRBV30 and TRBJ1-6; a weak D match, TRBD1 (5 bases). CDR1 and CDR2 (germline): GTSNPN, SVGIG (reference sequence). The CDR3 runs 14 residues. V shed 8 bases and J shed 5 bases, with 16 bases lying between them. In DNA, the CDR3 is TGTGCCGGCAGCGGGGGGAGGAATAATTCACCCCTCCACTTT. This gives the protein CAGSGGRNNSPLHF.

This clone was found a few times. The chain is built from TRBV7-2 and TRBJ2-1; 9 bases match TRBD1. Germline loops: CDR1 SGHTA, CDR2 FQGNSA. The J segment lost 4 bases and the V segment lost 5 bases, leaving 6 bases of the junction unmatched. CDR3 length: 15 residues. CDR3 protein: CASSADRGQYNEQFF. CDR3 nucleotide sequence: TGTGCCAGCAGCGCGGACAGGGGACAGTACAATGAGCAGTTCTTC.

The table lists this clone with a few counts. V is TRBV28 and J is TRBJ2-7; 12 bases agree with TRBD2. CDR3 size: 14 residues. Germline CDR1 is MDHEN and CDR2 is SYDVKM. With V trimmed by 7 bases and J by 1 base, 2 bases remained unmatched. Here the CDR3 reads CASILAGGSYEQYF. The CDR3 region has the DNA TGTGCCAGCATCCTAGCGGGAGGGTCCTACGAGCAGTACTTC. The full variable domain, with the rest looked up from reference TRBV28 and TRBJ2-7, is DVKVTQSSRYLVKRTGEKVFLECVQDMDHENMFWYRQDPGLGLRLIYFSYDVKMKEKGDIPEGYSVSREKKERFSLILESASTNQTSMYLCASILAGGSYEQYFGPGTRLTVT.

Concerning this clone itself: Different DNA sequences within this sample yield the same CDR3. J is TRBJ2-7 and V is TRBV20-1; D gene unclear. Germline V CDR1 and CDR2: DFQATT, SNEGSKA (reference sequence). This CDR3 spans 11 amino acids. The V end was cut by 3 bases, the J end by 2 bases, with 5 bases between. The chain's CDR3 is CSARSPYEQYF. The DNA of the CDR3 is TGCAGTGCTAGGTCGCCCTACGAGCAGTACTTC.

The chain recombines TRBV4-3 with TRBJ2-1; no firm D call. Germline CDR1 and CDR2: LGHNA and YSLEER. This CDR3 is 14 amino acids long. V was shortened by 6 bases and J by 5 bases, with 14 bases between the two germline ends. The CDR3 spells CASRSQVGDNEQFF. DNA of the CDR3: TGCGCCAGCAGGAGCCAAGTCGGAGACAATGAGCAGTTCTTC.

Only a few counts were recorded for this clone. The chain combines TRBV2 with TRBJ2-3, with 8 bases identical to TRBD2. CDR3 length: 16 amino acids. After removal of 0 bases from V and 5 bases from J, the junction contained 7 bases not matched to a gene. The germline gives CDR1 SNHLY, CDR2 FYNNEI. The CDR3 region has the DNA TGTGCCAGCAGTGAAGCCGGGACTAGAGTGGGAGATACGCAGTATTTT. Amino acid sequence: CASSEAGTRVGDTQYF.